These 3 T cell receptor beta chains were sequenced from one sample in a study of HIV-infected patients and healthy controls. cDNA was made from approximately 0.55 ug RNA using alpha and beta constant primers. Using multiplexing indices, alpha and beta chain libraries were generated apart by chain-specific third strand synthesis. TCRdb used MiXCR to reprocess the 5' RACE reads, holding one entry per CDR3 protein. This table holds approximately 9,600 distinct CDR3 sequences, around 5.3% found once. All unsorted peripheral T cells were captured because whole blood was used without fractionation. The starting material was blood, obtained before antiretroviral therapy. These TCRs come from an adult with HIV infection.

This clonotype was recorded at least ten times. This sequence joins TRBV2 and TRBJ2-1; TRBD1 agrees at 9 bases. The CDR3 is 14 residues long. The V gene's germline CDR1 is SNHLY and CDR2 FYNNEI. Trimming at V came to 8 bases and at J to 9 bases, leaving 11 bases not matched to a gene. CDR3 protein: CASGRLGQGVEQFF. The CDR3 nucleotides read TGTGCCAGCGGTCGCCTGGGACAGGGAGTTGAGCAGTTCTTC.

This clonotype was recorded many times. The genes are TRBV24-1 and TRBJ2-1, with 7 bases matching TRBD2. CDR1 and CDR2 (germline): KGHDR, SFDVKD. This CDR3 spans 14 amino acids. V was pared by 1 base and J by 8 bases, with 4 bases of the junction left unmatched. CDR3 residues: CATSDFQREDEQFF. CDR3 bases: TGTGCCACCAGTGATTTTCAGCGGGAAGATGAGCAGTTCTTC.

This clonotype was recorded at least ten times. The rearrangement uses TRBV5-1 and TRBJ2-3, with D perhaps TRBD1 or TRBD2 (6 bases each). The germline V gene has CDR1 SGHRS and CDR2 YFSETQ. Trimming removed 4 bases from V and 3 bases from J, with 15 bases in between. CDR3 length: 15 amino acids. The CDR3 coding sequence is TGCGCCAGCAGCCCGGGGGCAGGGACTACAGATACGCAGTATTTT. This codes for CASSPGAGTTDTQYF.